These 2 T cell receptor beta chains originate from one sample sequenced in a study of T cell changes during pregnancy in multiple sclerosis. Sequencing used immunoSEQ multiplex PCR; TCRdb keeps in-frame clones, though not all of them. Among under 90,000 clones, more than 90% were seen once, and the ten largest hold 3% to 4%. Specimen: peripheral blood, collected after pregnancy. The receptors shown here come from a female donor in good health, enrolled as a control in a pregnancy study.

This chain uses TRBV29-1 with TRBJ1-1, with TRBD1 matching over 11 bases. Germline loops: CDR1 SQVTM, CDR2 ANQGSEA. The junction had 4 bases not matched to a gene; V was cut back by 6 bases and J by 7 bases. CDR3 length: 12 residues. The CDR3 protein is CSVGQGGNEAFF. CDR3 in DNA: TGCAGCGTGGGACAGGGGGGAAATGAAGCTTTCTTT.

The chain is built from TRBV5-1 and TRBJ2-7; 8 bases map to TRBD2. Germline values: CDR1 SGHRS, CDR2 YFSETQ. This CDR3 has 15 amino acids. V was pared by 1 base and J by 4 bases, with 7 bases of the junction left unmatched. CDR3 region: CASSLIAGTIYEQYF. The CDR3, as DNA: TGCGCCAGCAGCTTGATAGCGGGGACCATTTACGAGCAGTACTTC.